The entry below gives a single T cell receptor beta chain sequence along with its context. Trimming took 6 bases from V and 1 from J, leaving 12 bases between them. The CDR3 consists of 15 residues. In germline, CDR1 is KGHSH, CDR2 LQKENI. Original analysis: Amplification with reference gene primers provided the estimates of nucleated cell counts. Some clones are missing from TCRdb's copy, which holds only in-frame ones; the method was immunoSEQ multiplex PCR. V and J calls and clone size are copied from that table; D and trimming were computed from the DNA. Altogether around 210,000 clones are present, 85% being singletons, with the ten largest covering 5% to 6.5%. The data were taken from a study of blood T cell repertoires in COVID-19. Study context: Spain, Italy and the United States supplied samples that represented acute and convalescent COVID-19. The cDNA or gDNA used as material had been derived from T cells, B-cell-depleted T cells, or PBMCs.

The Seattle patients, enrolled during active infection, were followed longitudinally. The receptor's source is a man aged 45-65 years with COVID-19, enrolled during active disease. The sequencing sample was made of peripheral blood. The J gene is TRBJ2-2, the V gene TRBV18, with D unresolved. The CDR3 sequence is CASSSVRGNTGELFF. In nucleotides, the CDR3 is TGTGCCAGCTCCTCCGTGAGAGGGAACACCGGGGAGCTGTTTTTT.